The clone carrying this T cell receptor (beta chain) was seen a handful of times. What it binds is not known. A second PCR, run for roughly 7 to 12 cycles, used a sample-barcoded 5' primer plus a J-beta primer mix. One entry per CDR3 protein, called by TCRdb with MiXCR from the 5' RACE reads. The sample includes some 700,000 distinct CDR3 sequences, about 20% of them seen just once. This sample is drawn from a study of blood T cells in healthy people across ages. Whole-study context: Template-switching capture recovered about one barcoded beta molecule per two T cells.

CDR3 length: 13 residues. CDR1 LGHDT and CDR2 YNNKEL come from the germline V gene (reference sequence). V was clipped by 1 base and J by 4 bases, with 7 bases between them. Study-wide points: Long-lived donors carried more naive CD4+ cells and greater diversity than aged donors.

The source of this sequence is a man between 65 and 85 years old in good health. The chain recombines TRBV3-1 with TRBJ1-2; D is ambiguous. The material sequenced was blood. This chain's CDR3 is CASSQVPLYGYTF. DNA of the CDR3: TGTGCCAGCAGCCAAGTCCCCCTCTATGGCTACACCTTC.